The next 32 T cell receptor beta chains were all read from a single sample in a study of human T cells and chemical hapten exposure. Documented time point: pre-sensitization, week 0. Treatment noted: therapeutic diphenylcyclopropenone sensitization with weekly scalp DPC. A single record per CDR3 protein comes from TCRdb applying MiXCR to the RACE reads. The sample yields approximately 260,000 distinct CDR3 sequences, approximately 7.5% seen once. The sample here was whole blood, taken in connection with sensitization to the hapten diphenylcyclopropenone (DPC). These receptors originate from a young man with alopecia areata. Some clones in this sample may be carry-over from other donors' samples.

V and J are TRBV20-1 and TRBJ1-5, with 8 bases matching TRBD1. This CDR3 contains 14 residues. The junction had 5 bases not matched to a gene; V was cut back by 3 bases and J by 4 bases. In germline, CDR1 is DFQATT, CDR2 SNEGSKA (reference sequence). In DNA, the CDR3 is TGCAGTGCTAGGCGGACAGGGCGGAATCAGCCCCAGCATTTT. This translates into CSARRTGRNQPQHF.

The rearrangement links TRBV6-2 or TRBV6-3 to TRBJ2-7, with no clear D. Germline values: CDR1 MNHEY, CDR2 SVGEGT. The CDR3 loop spans 13 amino acids. Between the trimmed V and J ends, which lost 5 bases and 2 bases, there was a span of 10 bases. The CDR3 loop is CASSPGFPYEQYF. CDR3 sequence (DNA): TGTGCCAGCAGTCCCGGGTTTCCCTACGAGCAGTACTTC.

Many counts were recorded for this clonotype. The chain couples TRBV6-5 to TRBJ1-5; TRBD1 might be the D (5 bases). This CDR3 contains 12 residues. The germline V gene has CDR1 MNHEY and CDR2 SVGAGI. V was shortened by 2 bases and J by 9 bases, with 8 bases between the two germline ends. The CDR3 reads CASSYRGGPQHF. As DNA, the CDR3 is TGTGCCAGCAGTTACAGGGGAGGGCCCCAGCATTTT.

This clonotype was observed a few times. DNA of the CDR3: TGCGCCAGCAGTGGCGCAGGGCGAGAGACCCAGTACTTC. It yields the protein CASSGAGRETQYF. This chain connects TRBV10-1 to TRBJ2-5; tentative D call: TRBD1 (5 bases). The germline gives CDR1 WNHNN, CDR2 SYGVQD (reference sequence). Trimming took off 4 bases at V and 4 bases at J, with 10 bases between the two ends. The CDR3 is 13 residues long.

Notes on this clonotype: With a much larger clone just one base away, this may be a read error. Because the CDR3 is missing its conserved closing phenylalanine or tryptophan, this is likely a read error. The chain has TRBV28 and TRBJ2-3; 8 bases are a match to TRBD1. This CDR3 comprises 16 residues. Trimming removed 5 bases from V and 0 bases from J; junction bases left unmatched: 7. Per the germline V gene, CDR1 is MDHEN and CDR2 is SYDVKM. In DNA, the CDR3 is TGTGCCAGCAGTCTAGACAGGGGATTTAGCACAGATACGCAGTATATT. As protein: CASSLDRGFSTDTQYI.

This rearrangement joins TRBV10-2 to TRBJ2-7; 9 bases line up with TRBD2. This CDR3 is 13 amino acids long. The junction had 10 bases not matched to a gene; V was cut back by 4 bases and J by 12 bases. From germline, CDR1 is WSHSY and CDR2 SAAADI. As DNA, the CDR3 is TGCGCCAGCAGTGTCGGAGCTAGCGGGGTACCGTACGTC. As protein: CASSVGASGVPYV.

This clonotype appeared a few times. The V gene is TRBV5-5, the J gene TRBJ2-7; no reliable D call. The V end lost 4 bases, the J end lost 0 bases, and 11 bases lay between the germline ends. Germline assignment: CDR1 SGHKS and CDR2 YYEKEE (reference sequence). This CDR3 is 14 amino acids long. The CDR3 DNA is TGTGCCAGCAGCCTTAAATCTGGCTCCTACGAGCAGTACGTC. It encodes CASSLKSGSYEQYV.

This clonotype was recorded a few times. V usage is TRBV6-5 and J usage is TRBJ2-4, with 9 bases lining up with TRBD1. Trimming at V came to 6 bases and at J to 1 base, leaving 10 bases not matched to a gene. From germline, CDR1 is MNHEY and CDR2 SVGAGI. The CDR3 has 17 residues. DNA of the CDR3: TGTGCCAGCAGGGACCTTGACAGGGGGGATGCCAAAAACATTCAGTACTTC. The encoded protein is CASRDLDRGDAKNIQYF.

This clonotype was observed at least ten times. V is TRBV20-1 and J is TRBJ2-7; D perhaps matches TRBD1 (5 bases). The germline V and J ends were trimmed by 3 bases and 1 base, with 10 bases remaining between them. The CDR3 is 13 residues long. The germline V gene encodes CDR1 DFQATT and CDR2 SNEGSKA (reference sequence). The CDR3 sequence is CSASVPGSYEQYV. DNA for the CDR3: TGCAGTGCTAGCGTCCCAGGGTCCTACGAGCAGTACGTC.

This clonotype was picked up a small number of times. This sequence joins TRBV2 and TRBJ2-2; TRBD2 agrees at 10 bases. The CDR3 loop spans 17 amino acids. The V and J ends lost 6 bases and 3 bases, in that order; junction bases with no gene match: 10. Per the germline V gene, CDR1 is SNHLY and CDR2 is FYNNEI. The DNA of the CDR3 is TGTGCCAGCAGCGTAAAAGCGGGGGGGCCTTACACCGGGGAGCTGTTTTTT. Translation: CASSVKAGGPYTGELFF.

This clonotype occurred a few times. This chain connects TRBV7-2 to TRBJ2-1; 9 bases map to TRBD1. Germline CDR1 and CDR2: SGHTA and FQGNSA. The CDR3 runs 14 residues. The CDR3: CAAAGTGSYNEQFF. CDR3 nucleotide sequence: TGTGCTGCGGCAGGGACAGGGTCCTACAATGAGCAGTTCTTC.

This clonotype came up many times. The chain links TRBV7-2 to TRBJ1-2, with 8 bases that match TRBD1. Germline V gives CDR1 SGHTA, CDR2 FQGNSA. CDR3 length equals 15 residues. Germline trimming cut 4 bases from V and 4 bases from J; bases unmatched to any gene: 8. The CDR3 coding sequence is TGTGCCAGCAGCTCAAACAGGGGGGGACTCTATGGCTACACCTTC. Its translation: CASSSNRGGLYGYTF.

The CDR3 sequence: CAITAGGDNNEQFF. Here the CDR3 DNA reads TGTGCCATCACCGCAGGGGGGGATAACAATGAGCAGTTCTTC. This chain connects TRBV10-3 to TRBJ2-1; D might be TRBD1 or TRBD2, each matching 7 bases. CDR3 length: 14 residues. The V gene lost 7 bases and the J gene lost 5 bases, with 15 bases spanning the gap. Germline assignment: CDR1 ENHRY and CDR2 SYGVKD.

In its sample, this clonotype was seen many times. This chain joins TRBV29-1 and TRBJ1-1; a weak D match, TRBD1 (5 bases). The germline gives CDR1 SQVTM, CDR2 ANQGSEA. The CDR3 covers 12 residues. V was pared by 6 bases and J by 5 bases, with 13 bases between. In DNA form, the CDR3 reads TGCAGCGTGTCAGGGTTGAGGACTGAAGCTTTCTTT. Translated: CSVSGLRTEAFF.

There are a few counts of this clonotype. The genes are TRBV6-1 and TRBJ2-3; 7 bases are a match to TRBD2. Germline CDR1 is MNHNS and CDR2 is SASEGT. Germline trimming cut 8 bases from V and 2 bases from J; bases unmatched to any gene: 7. The CDR3 is 14 amino acids. The CDR3: CASWGAGVTDTQYF. As DNA, the CDR3 is TGTGCCAGCTGGGGCGCGGGGGTCACAGATACGCAGTATTTT.

The CDR3 coding sequence is TGTGCCAGCAGCCACTCTAGGGCCGGGGAGCTGTTTTTT. Protein sequence: CASSHSRAGELFF. This sequence joins TRBV14 and TRBJ2-2; D gene uncertain. Germline-derived CDR1 and CDR2 are SGHDN and FVKESK. Trimming stripped 3 bases from V and 6 bases from J, with 8 bases between. CDR3 length equals 13 residues.

In this sample, this clonotype turned up many times. This chain connects TRBV12-3 or TRBV12-4 to TRBJ1-1; D unresolved. This CDR3 is 11 amino acids long. V was shortened by 5 bases and J by 7 bases, with 8 bases between the two germline ends. CDR3 nucleotides: TGTGCCAGCAGTCTACGGGGTGAAGCTTTCTTT. Amino acids: CASSLRGEAFF.

Many counts were recorded for this clonotype. The chain joins TRBV2 to TRBJ1-2; no reliable D call. Germline V gives CDR1 SNHLY, CDR2 FYNNEI. The V gene lost 6 bases and the J gene lost 1 base, with 9 bases spanning the gap. The CDR3 is made up of 13 amino acids. The CDR3 spells CASSLRINYGYTF. DNA of the CDR3: TGTGCCAGCAGCCTACGGATTAACTATGGCTACACCTTC.

This clonotype occurred a few times. The chain recombines TRBV29-1 with TRBJ2-1, with D possibly called TRBD1 or TRBD2 (5 bases each). This CDR3 has 13 residues. Germline values: CDR1 SQVTM, CDR2 ANQGSEA. Trimming shortened V by 4 bases and J by 10 bases, and 17 bases separated the two germline ends. CDR3 nucleotide sequence: TGCAGCGTTGGCCGATCTCCCGGGGACGAGCAGTTCTTC. Its translation is CSVGRSPGDEQFF.

There are many counts of this clonotype. The V and J genes are TRBV9 and TRBJ2-5; D might be TRBD1 (5 bases). The CDR3 sequence is 14 residues long. Deletions cut 5 bases from V and 2 bases from J, with 13 bases between. Per the germline V gene, CDR1 is SGDLS and CDR2 is YYNGEE. The CDR3, as DNA: TGTGCCAGCAGTCTCGGACACCTACAAGAGACCCAGTACTTC. Residues: CASSLGHLQETQYF. Full variable domain (rest looked up from reference TRBV9 and TRBJ2-5): DSGVTQTPKHLITATGQRVTLRCSPRSGDLSVYWYQQSLDQGLQFLIQYYNGEERAKGNILERFSAQQFPDLHSELNLSSLELGDSALYFCASSLGHLQETQYFGPGTRLLVL.

The chain joins TRBV25-1 to TRBJ2-5, with TRBD1 matching 7 bases. CDR1 is MGHDK, CDR2 SYGVNS, per germline. The CDR3 runs to 15 residues. The V segment lost 7 bases and the J segment 5 bases; nucleotides outside the gene matches: 13. CDR3 nucleotide sequence: TGTGCCAGCAACCAGAGGACAGGAGCGTCGGAGACCCAGTACTTC. Residues: CASNQRTGASETQYF.

This chain links TRBV29-1 with TRBJ2-5; unclear D gene. CDR1 and CDR2 (germline): SQVTM, ANQGSEA. CDR3 length: 13 residues. V dropped 2 bases and J dropped 0 bases, with 7 bases sitting between them. CDR3 amino acids: CSVESQDQETQYF. In nucleotides, the CDR3 is TGCAGCGTTGAATCTCAGGACCAAGAGACCCAGTACTTC.

V gene TRBV6-5 combines with J gene TRBJ1-3, with D perhaps matching TRBD1 (5 bases). CDR1 and CDR2 (germline): MNHEY, SVGAGI. V gave up 5 bases and J gave up 0 bases, with 14 bases separating them. The CDR3 runs to 16 residues. The CDR3 spells CASSADSKISGNTIYF. Written as DNA, the CDR3 is TGTGCCAGCAGTGCCGACAGTAAGATCTCTGGAAACACCATATATTTT.

The gene calls are TRBV7-9 and TRBJ2-6; D is undetermined. CDR1 and CDR2 (germline): SEHNR, FQNEAQ (reference sequence). V lost 4 bases and J 0 bases, leaving 13 bases between the germline ends. CDR3 length: 17 amino acids. CDR3 sequence reads: CASSSPALSSGANVLTF. Written as DNA, the CDR3 is TGTGCCAGCAGCTCTCCCGCACTTAGCTCTGGGGCCAACGTCCTGACTTTC.

This clonotype was observed at least ten times. The chain links TRBV7-2 to TRBJ2-5, with 7 bases lining up with TRBD1. Germline V lookup: CDR1 SGHTA, CDR2 FQGNSA. CDR3 size: 13 residues. J lost 4 bases, V lost 5 bases, and 4 bases had no gene match. The CDR3 nucleotides are TGTGCCAGCAGCATAGGACAGGTAGAGACCCAGTACTTC. Translating it yields CASSIGQVETQYF.

This clonotype was observed a handful of times. This chain uses TRBV6-5 with TRBJ2-3; the D is unclear. The germline V and J ends were trimmed by 7 bases and 2 bases, with 4 bases remaining between them. The CDR3 is 11 amino acids. Germline assignment: CDR1 MNHEY and CDR2 SVGAGI. The CDR3 spells CASMNTDTQYF. CDR3 nucleotide sequence: TGTGCCAGCATGAACACAGATACGCAGTATTTT.

The rearrangement joins TRBV11-2 to TRBJ2-1; D unclear. The V gene's germline CDR1 is SGHAT and CDR2 FQNNGV. Trimming removed 1 base at V and 8 bases at J, with 12 bases between. This CDR3 comprises 14 residues. Written as DNA, the CDR3 is TGTGCCAGCAGCTTAGGGATGGAGATACATGAGCAGTTCTTC. Its translation: CASSLGMEIHEQFF.

The CDR3 DNA is TGTGCCAGCAAAGGGACAGTAAACACCGGGGAGCTGTTTTTT. It codes for CASKGTVNTGELFF. The V and J genes are TRBV2 and TRBJ2-2; 7 positions match TRBD1. The J segment lost 2 bases and the V segment lost 7 bases, leaving 4 bases of the junction unmatched. The germline V gene encodes CDR1 SNHLY and CDR2 FYNNEI. CDR3 length: 14 amino acids.

V usage is TRBV27 and J usage is TRBJ1-1; TRBD1 matches 8 bases. The CDR3 consists of 16 residues. Germline V gene data show CDR1 as MNHEY and CDR2 as SMNVEV (reference sequence). V shed 5 bases and J 1 base; nucleotides not matched to a gene: 9. The CDR3, as DNA: TGTGCCAGCAGTGCACGACAGGGGAGGCAGAACACTGAAGCTTTCTTT. The encoded protein is CASSARQGRQNTEAFF.

This clonotype was detected only a few times. The CDR3 sequence is CASMGNSYTDTQYF. CDR3 coding DNA: TGTGCCAGCATGGGCAATTCTTACACAGATACGCAGTATTTT. This chain uses TRBV28 with TRBJ2-3, with unresolved D. The CDR3 covers 14 residues. Germline V gives CDR1 MDHEN, CDR2 SYDVKM. Trimming left V 7 bases short and J 2 bases short, with 13 bases between.

The rearrangement links TRBV15 to TRBJ2-1, with TRBD2 matching 10 bases. J gave up 0 bases and V 6 bases, and 5 bases lay outside the gene matches. Germline V gene sequence: CDR1 LNHNV, CDR2 YYDKDF (reference sequence). The CDR3 is 16 residues long. For the CDR3, the DNA is TGTGCCACCAGAATTTCTAGCGGGGGCTCCTACAATGAGCAGTTCTTC. Translated, it gives CATRISSGGSYNEQFF.

This clonotype appeared a few times. This sequence joins TRBV12-3 or TRBV12-4 and TRBJ2-1; D is undetermined. V was cut by 7 bases and J by 7 bases, with 14 bases left in between. The CDR3 has 13 residues. The chain's CDR3 is CASKRRLLNEQFF. CDR3 bases: TGTGCCAGCAAGCGACGCCTTTTAAATGAGCAGTTCTTC.